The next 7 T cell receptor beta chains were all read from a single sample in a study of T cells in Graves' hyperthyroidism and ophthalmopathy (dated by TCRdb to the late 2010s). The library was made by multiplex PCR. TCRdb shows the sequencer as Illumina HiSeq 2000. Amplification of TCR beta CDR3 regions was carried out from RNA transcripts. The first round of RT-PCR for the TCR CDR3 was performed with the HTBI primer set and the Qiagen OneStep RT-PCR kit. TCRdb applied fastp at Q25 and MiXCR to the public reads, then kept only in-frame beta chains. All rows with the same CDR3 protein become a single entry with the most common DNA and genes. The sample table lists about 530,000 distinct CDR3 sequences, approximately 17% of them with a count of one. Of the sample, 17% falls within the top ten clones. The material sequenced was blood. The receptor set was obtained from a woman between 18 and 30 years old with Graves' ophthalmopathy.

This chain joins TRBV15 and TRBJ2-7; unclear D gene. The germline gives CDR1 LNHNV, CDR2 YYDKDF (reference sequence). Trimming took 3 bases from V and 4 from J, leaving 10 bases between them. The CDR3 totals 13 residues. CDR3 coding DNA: TGTGCCACCAGCAGCAGCAGATGGTACGAGCAGTACTTC. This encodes CATSSSRWYEQYF.

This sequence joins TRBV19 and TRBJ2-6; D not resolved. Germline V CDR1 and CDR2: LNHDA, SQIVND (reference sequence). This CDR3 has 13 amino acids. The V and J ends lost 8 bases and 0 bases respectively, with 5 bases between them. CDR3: CASGSSGANVLTF. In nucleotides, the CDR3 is TGTGCCAGTGGGTCCTCTGGGGCCAACGTCCTGACTTTC. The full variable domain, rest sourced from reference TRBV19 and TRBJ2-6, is DGGITQSPKYLFRKEGQNVTLSCEQNLNHDAMYWYRQDPGQGLRLIYYSQIVNDFQKGDIAEGYSVSREKKESFPLTVTSAQKNPTAFYLCASGSSGANVLTFGAGSRLTVL.

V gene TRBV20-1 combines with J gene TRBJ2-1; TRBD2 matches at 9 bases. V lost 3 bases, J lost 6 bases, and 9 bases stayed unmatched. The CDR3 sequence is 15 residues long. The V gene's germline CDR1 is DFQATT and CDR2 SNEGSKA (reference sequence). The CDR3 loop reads CSARDNSGSFNEQFF. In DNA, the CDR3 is TGCAGTGCTAGGGACAATAGCGGGAGTTTCAATGAGCAGTTCTTC.

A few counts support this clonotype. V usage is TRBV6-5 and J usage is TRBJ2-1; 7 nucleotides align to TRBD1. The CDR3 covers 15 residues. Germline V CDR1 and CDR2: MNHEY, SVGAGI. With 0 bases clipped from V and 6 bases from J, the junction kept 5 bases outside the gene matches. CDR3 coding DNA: TGTGCCAGCAGTTACTCCAGGGGGTGGGTCAATGAGCAGTTCTTC. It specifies CASSYSRGWVNEQFF.

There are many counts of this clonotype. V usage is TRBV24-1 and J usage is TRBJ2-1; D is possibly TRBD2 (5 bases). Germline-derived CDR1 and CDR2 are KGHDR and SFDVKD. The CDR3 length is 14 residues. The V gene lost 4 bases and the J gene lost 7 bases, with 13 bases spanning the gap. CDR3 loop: CATSDPGRGNEQFF. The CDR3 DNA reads TGTGCCACCAGTGACCCTGGACGGGGTAATGAGCAGTTCTTC.

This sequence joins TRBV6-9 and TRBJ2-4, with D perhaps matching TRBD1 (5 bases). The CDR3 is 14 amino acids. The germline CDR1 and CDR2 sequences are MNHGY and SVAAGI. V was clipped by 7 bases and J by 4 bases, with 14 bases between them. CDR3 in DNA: TGTGCCAGCATTTTAATTAGGGGAAAAAACATTCAGTACTTC. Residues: CASILIRGKNIQYF.

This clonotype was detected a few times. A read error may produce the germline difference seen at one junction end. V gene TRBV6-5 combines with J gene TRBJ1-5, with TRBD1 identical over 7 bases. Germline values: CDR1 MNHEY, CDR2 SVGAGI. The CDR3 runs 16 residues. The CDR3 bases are TGTGCCAGCAGTTGGTGGCAGGGGGGAGGAAATCAGTCCCAGCATTTT. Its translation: CASSWWQGGGNQSQHF.